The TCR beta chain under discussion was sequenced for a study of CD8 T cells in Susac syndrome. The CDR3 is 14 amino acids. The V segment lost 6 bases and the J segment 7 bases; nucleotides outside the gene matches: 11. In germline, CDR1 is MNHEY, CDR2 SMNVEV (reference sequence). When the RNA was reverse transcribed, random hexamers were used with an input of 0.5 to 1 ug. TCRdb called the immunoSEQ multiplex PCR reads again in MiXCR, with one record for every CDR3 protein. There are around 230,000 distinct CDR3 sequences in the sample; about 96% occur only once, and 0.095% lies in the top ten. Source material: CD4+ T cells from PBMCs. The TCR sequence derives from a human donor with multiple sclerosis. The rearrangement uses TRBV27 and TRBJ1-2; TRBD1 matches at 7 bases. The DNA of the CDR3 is TGTGCCAGCAGAACAAGACAGGGCTCAAGTGGCTACACCTTC. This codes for CASRTRQGSSGYTF.